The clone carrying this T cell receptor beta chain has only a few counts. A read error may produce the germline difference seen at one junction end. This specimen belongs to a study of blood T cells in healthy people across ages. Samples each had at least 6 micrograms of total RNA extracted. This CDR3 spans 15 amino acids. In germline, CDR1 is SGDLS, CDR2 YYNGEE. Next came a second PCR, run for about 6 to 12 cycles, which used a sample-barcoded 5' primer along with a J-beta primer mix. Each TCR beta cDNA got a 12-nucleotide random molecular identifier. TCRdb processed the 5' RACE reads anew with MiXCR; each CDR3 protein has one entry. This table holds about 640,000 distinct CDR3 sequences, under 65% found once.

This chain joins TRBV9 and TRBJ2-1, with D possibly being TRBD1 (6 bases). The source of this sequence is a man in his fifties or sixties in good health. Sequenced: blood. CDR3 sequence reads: CASSVATGSYNEQFF. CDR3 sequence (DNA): TGTGCCAGCAGTGTAGCGACAGGCTCCTACAATGAGCAGTTCTTC. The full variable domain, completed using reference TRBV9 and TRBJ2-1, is DSGVTQTPKHLITATGQRVTLRCSPRSGDLSVYWYQQSLDQGLQFLIQYYNGEERAKGNILERFSAQQFPDLHSELNLSSLELGDSALYFCASSVATGSYNEQFFGPGTRLTVL.